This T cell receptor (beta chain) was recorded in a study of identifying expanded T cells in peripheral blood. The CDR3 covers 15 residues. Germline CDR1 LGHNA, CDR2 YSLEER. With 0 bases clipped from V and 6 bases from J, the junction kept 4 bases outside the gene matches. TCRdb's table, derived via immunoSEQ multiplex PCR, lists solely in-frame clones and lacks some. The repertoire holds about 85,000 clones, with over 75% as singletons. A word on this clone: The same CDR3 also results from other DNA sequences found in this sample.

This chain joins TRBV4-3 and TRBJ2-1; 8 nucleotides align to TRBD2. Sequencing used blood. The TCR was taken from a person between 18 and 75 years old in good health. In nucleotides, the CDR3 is TGCGCCAGCAGCCAAGAGGGGACTAGGGGCAATGAGCAGTTCTTC. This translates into CASSQEGTRGNEQFF.